This T cell receptor (beta chain) is from a study of T-cell reconstitution after alpha-beta-depleted transplantation in children. Germline V gives CDR1 DFQATT, CDR2 SNEGSKA (reference sequence). There are 17 residues in the CDR3. V lost 1 base to trimming and J lost 0 bases; unmatched junction nucleotides: 7. A library of TCRbeta sequences, prepared with unique molecular identifiers, was generated. TCRdb recomputed calls from the PCR reads with MiXCR, one row per CDR3 protein. The table records about 400,000 distinct CDR3 sequences, around 15% of them present only once. The V and J genes are TRBV20-1 and TRBJ2-3, with 10 bases that match TRBD2. The sequenced sample was PBMCs, mostly from graft donor cells, obtained 360 days after TCRalphabeta/CD19-depleted stem cell transplant. The receptor's source is a boy under three years old who had a stem cell transplant for Wiskott-Aldrich syndrome, so the T cells may come from the graft donor. CDR3 bases: TGCAGTGCTAGAGGGACTAGCGGTCTTTTTAGCACAGATACGCAGTATTTT. It codes for CSARGTSGLFSTDTQYF.